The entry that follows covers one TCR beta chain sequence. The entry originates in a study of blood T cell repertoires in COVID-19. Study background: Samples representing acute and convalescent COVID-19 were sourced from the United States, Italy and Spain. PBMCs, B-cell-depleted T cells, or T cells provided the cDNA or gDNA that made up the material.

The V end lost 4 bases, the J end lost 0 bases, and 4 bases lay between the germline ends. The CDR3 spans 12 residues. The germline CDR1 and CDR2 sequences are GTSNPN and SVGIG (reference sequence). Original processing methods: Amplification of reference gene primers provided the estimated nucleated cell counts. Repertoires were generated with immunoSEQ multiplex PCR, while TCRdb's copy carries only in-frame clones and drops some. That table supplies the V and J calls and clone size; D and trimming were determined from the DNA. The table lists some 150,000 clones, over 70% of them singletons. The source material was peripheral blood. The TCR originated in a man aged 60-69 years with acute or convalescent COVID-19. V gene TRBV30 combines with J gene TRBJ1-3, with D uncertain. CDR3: CAWKASGNTIYF. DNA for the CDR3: TGTGCCTGGAAAGCCTCTGGAAACACCATATATTTT. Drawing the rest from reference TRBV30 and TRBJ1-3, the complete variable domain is SQTIHQWPATLVQPVGSPLSLECTVEGTSNPNLYWYRQAAGRGLQLLFYSVGIGQISSEVPQNLSASRPQDRQFILSSKKLLLSDSGFYLCAWKASGNTIYFGEGSWLTVV.